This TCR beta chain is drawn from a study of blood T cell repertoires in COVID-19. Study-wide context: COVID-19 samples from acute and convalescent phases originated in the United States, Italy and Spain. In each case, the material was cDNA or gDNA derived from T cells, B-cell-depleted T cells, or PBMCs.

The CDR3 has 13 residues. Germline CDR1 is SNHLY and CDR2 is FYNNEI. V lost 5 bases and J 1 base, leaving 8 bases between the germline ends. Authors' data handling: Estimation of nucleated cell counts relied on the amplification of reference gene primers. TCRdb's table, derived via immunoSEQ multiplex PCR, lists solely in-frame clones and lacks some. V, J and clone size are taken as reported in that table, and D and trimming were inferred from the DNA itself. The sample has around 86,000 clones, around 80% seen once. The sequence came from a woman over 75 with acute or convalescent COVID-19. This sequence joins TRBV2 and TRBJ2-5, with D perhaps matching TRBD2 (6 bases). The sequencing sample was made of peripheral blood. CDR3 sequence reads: CASSRDSQETQYF. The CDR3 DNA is TGTGCCAGCAGTCGGGACTCCCAAGAGACCCAGTACTTC.